Listed below are T cell receptor beta chains from one sample, sequenced in a study of OX40 agonist ivuxolimab in advanced cancers. Using immunoSEQ multiplex PCR, the repertoire was profiled, and TCRdb retains in-frame clones only, with some absent. The data contain under 70,000 clones, 85% of them singletons. The starting material was CD4+ or CD8+ T cells sorted from blood, obtained in a trial of the OX40 agonist ivuxolimab. All receptors come from an adult with an advanced solid tumor such as melanoma, head and neck, liver or kidney cancer. CDR3s include the opening cysteine and the closing phenylalanine or tryptophan. The D gene is left open where the match is weak. Size values are once, few and many counts, or a class for expanded clones, and some rows have none.

j_gene | abundance | v_gene | d_gene | CDR3nt | CDR3aa
TRBJ2-3 | - | TRBV28 | - | TGTGCCAGCAGTTCCGAGCCCGGTAGCACAGATACGCAGTATTTT | CASSSEPGSTDTQYF
TRBJ2-7 | - | TRBV5-8 | - | TGTGCCAGCAGGTTGACGGGGGCGGACACCGAACCCTTC | CASRLTGADTEPF
TRBJ2-6 | - | TRBV11-3 | - | TGTGCCAGCAGCTTAGCCGGCTCTGGGGCCAACGTCCTGACTTTC | CASSLAGSGANVLTF
TRBJ2-4 | - | TRBV30 | - | TGTGCCTGGAAGGGGGGGGACATTCAGTACTTC | CAWKGGDIQYF
TRBJ2-3 | - | TRBV7-9 | - | TGTGCCAGCAGCTCGAACACAGATACGCAGTATTTT | CASSSNTDTQYF
TRBJ1-3 | - | TRBV10-3 | - | TGTGCCATCAGTGAGGGGGTTTCTGGAAACACCATATATTTT | CAISEGVSGNTIYF
TRBJ2-3 | - | TRBV9 | TRBD1 | TGTGCCAGCAGCCCGACAGGGTTGGGAACCACAGATACGCAGTATTTT | CASSPTGLGTTDTQYF
TRBJ1-4 | - | TRBV7-9 | - | TGTGCCAGCAGCTTAAAAGTTTTGGTAGGGGTGGAGGAAAAACTGTTTTTT | CASSLKVLVGVEEKLFF
TRBJ2-3 | - | TRBV5-1 | TRBD1 | TGCGCCAGCAGCTTTTCAGGGGGCGGCACAGATACGCAGTATTTT | CASSFSGGGTDTQYF
TRBJ2-7 | - | TRBV30 | TRBD1 | TGTGCCTGGAGTGTGGTGCAGGGGGCCGCCTACGAGCAGTACTTC | CAWSVVQGAAYEQYF
TRBJ2-3 | once | TRBV5-1 | TRBD2 | TGCGCCAGCAGCGAACCTAGCGGGGGGGCCCTCGCAGATACGCAGTATTTT | CASSEPSGGALADTQYF
TRBJ1-5 | - | TRBV28 | TRBD1 | TGTGCCAAAGGGACAGGAAATCAGCCCCAGCATTTT | CAKGTGNQPQHF
TRBJ2-7 | - | TRBV28 | - | TGTGCCAGCACCCCCGGGGACGGGATCTACGAGCAGTACTTC | CASTPGDGIYEQYF
TRBJ2-2 | - | TRBV5-1 | TRBD2 | TGCGCCAGCAGTCCGGGGGGGCCCAGCACCGGGGAGCTGTTTTTT | CASSPGGPSTGELFF
TRBJ1-6 | - | TRBV28 | - | TGTGCCAGCAGCGGAAGCTCCTATAATTCACCCCTCCACTTT | CASSGSSYNSPLHF
TRBJ1-1 | few | TRBV6-1 | TRBD1 | TGTGCCAGCGCCTGGACAGGGACACACACTGAAGCTTTCTTT | CASAWTGTHTEAFF
TRBJ1-1 | few | TRBV7-3 | - | TGTGCCAGCAGCTTCAGGGGGAACACTGAAGCTTTCTTT | CASSFRGNTEAFF
TRBJ2-7 | - | TRBV4-3 | TRBD1 | TGCGCCAGCAGCCAAGGAGACACAGGGGGCGGGAACGAGCAGTACTTC | CASSQGDTGGGNEQYF
TRBJ1-1 | - | TRBV30 | - | TGTGCCTGGAGTAAAGAGAACACTGAAGCTTTCTTT | CAWSKENTEAFF
TRBJ2-1 | - | TRBV7-2 | - | TGTGCCAGCAGTAGGCAGGTCGGTATTAATGAGCAGTTCTTC | CASSRQVGINEQFF
TRBJ1-1 | - | TRBV10-2 | - | TGCGCCAGCAGCATGATACTGAACACTGAAGCTTTCTTT | CASSMILNTEAFF
TRBJ2-1 | - | TRBV27 | - | TGTGCCAGCAGTCGTAGCGATTTCTCCTACAATGAGCAGTTCTTC | CASSRSDFSYNEQFF
TRBJ1-4 | - | TRBV27 | - | TGTGCCAGCAGGGCAACAGCCGGAGGTAATGAAAAACTGTTTTTT | CASRATAGGNEKLFF
TRBJ1-3 | - | TRBV25-1 | - | TGTGCCAGCAGTGAACCGTTAGGGGCTGGAAACACCATATATTTT | CASSEPLGAGNTIYF
TRBJ2-5 | - | TRBV6-6 | - | TGTGCCAGCAGTTTTCGGACTGCCGAGACCCAGTACTTC | CASSFRTAETQYF
TRBJ2-5 | - | TRBV19 | - | TGTGCCAGTAGTCGCCAGGGTAGGCAAGAGACCCAGTACTTC | CASSRQGRQETQYF
TRBJ2-5 | - | TRBV20-1 | - | TGCAGTGCGTGGAGGGGTGAGACCCAGTACTTC | CSAWRGETQYF
TRBJ1-4 | - | TRBV5-1 | TRBD1 | TGCGCCAGCAGGGTACAGGGGGCTTCGGAAAAACTGTTTTTT | CASRVQGASEKLFF
TRBJ2-3 | - | TRBV2 | - | TGTGCCAGCAGTGATTATTATCTCCAGTATTTT | CASSDYYLQYF
TRBJ1-2 | once | TRBV6-1 | - | TGTGCCAGCAGCTTGGGGTGGGGGAACTATGGCTACACCTTC | CASSLGWGNYGYTF
TRBJ1-6 | - | TRBV5-1 | - | TGCGCCAGCAGCATGCTGGGTTTGAGAAATTCACCCCTCCACTTT | CASSMLGLRNSPLHF
TRBJ2-7 | - | TRBV5-6 | TRBD2 | TGTGCCAGCAGCTTCCTAGCGGGAGTGGCTCGGGAGCAGTACTTC | CASSFLAGVAREQYF
TRBJ2-7 | once | TRBV11-1 | - | TGTGCCAGCAGCCCGACAGGTTTCTACGAGCAGTACTTC | CASSPTGFYEQYF
TRBJ1-2 | - | TRBV23-1 | TRBD1 | TGCGCCAGCAGTCAACTCCGGGACAGGGAGCCCTATGGCTACACCTTC | CASSQLRDREPYGYTF
TRBJ2-5 | once | TRBV5-1 | TRBD1 | TGCGCCAGCAGCGAGACAGGGGGCCCAGAGACCCAGTACTTC | CASSETGGPETQYF
TRBJ1-3 | - | TRBV7-2 | - | TGTGCCAGCAGCTTAAAGTCAACAGGAGGAGGAAACACCATATATTTT | CASSLKSTGGGNTIYF
TRBJ2-7 | once | TRBV7-2 | - | TGTGCCAGCAGCGTCTCCTACGAGCAGTACTTC | CASSVSYEQYF
TRBJ1-6 | - | TRBV6-5 | - | TGTGCCAGCAGTTATTTTAAGGGGCGAGATTCACCCCTCCACTTT | CASSYFKGRDSPLHF
TRBJ2-2 | once | TRBV2 | TRBD1 | TGTGCCAGCAGCCGACAGGGTCCGGGCACCGGGGAGCTGTTTTTT | CASSRQGPGTGELFF
TRBJ2-1 | - | TRBV19 | TRBD2 | TGTGCCAGTACCGAAAGGGGGTTAGCGGGAGAGGAGCAGTTCTTC | CASTERGLAGEEQFF
TRBJ1-2 | - | TRBV9 | - | TGTGCCAGCAGCCCGCTGACAGTTAACTATGGCTACACCTTC | CASSPLTVNYGYTF
TRBJ2-7 | - | TRBV4-1 | - | TGCGCCAGCAGCCAAACGAAGGGGGGAGGGCCGTTCTACGAGCAGTACTTC | CASSQTKGGGPFYEQYF
TRBJ1-2 | - | TRBV5-1 | TRBD1 | TGCGCCAGCAGCTTGGGACAGGGGAACTATGGCTACACCTTC | CASSLGQGNYGYTF
TRBJ1-5 | few | TRBV5-1 | TRBD1 | TGCGCCAGCAGCGAGGGGGCGTCTAGCAATCAGCCCCAGCATTTT | CASSEGASSNQPQHF
TRBJ2-3 | once | TRBV11-3 | - | TGTGCCAGCAGCCAAGGGCGGACAGATACGCAGTATTTT | CASSQGRTDTQYF
TRBJ1-4 | once | TRBV5-1 | - | TGCGCCAGCAGCACAAGCAGGGGTGTAGGGGAAAAACTGTTTTTT | CASSTSRGVGEKLFF
TRBJ1-2 | - | TRBV7-9 | - | TGTGCCAGCAGCCCCGAGGGGCGGTCTGGTGGCTACACCTTC | CASSPEGRSGGYTF
TRBJ1-1 | - | TRBV6-6 | - | TGTGCCAGCAGTTTCACAGGGTTTGGTGAAGCTTTCTTT | CASSFTGFGEAFF
TRBJ2-7 | - | TRBV7-9 | - | TGTGCCAGCAGCCCCGGTGGGGGCGTTGGTTCCGAGCAGTACTTC | CASSPGGGVGSEQYF
TRBJ2-6 | - | TRBV11-2 | - | TGTGCCAGCAGCTTAGCACCCTCTGGGGCCAACGTCCTGACTTTC | CASSLAPSGANVLTF
TRBJ2-5 | - | TRBV7-6 | TRBD1 | TGTGCCAGCAGCCTAACCGGGACAGGGATCATTCGAGAGACCCAGTACTTC | CASSLTGTGIIRETQYF
TRBJ2-7 | - | TRBV2 | TRBD2 | TGTGCCAGCAGTGAAGCGCTTAGCGGGATCTACGGGCAGTACTTC | CASSEALSGIYGQYF
TRBJ2-2 | - | TRBV18 | - | TGTGCCAGCTCACCAGGCAGGAGCACCGGGGAGCTGTTTTTT | CASSPGRSTGELFF
TRBJ2-1 | - | TRBV27 | TRBD2 | TGTGCCAGCAGTTTAATGGTAATGGTGACTAGCGGGGGGCCGTTTCCCAGTGAGCAGTTCTTC | CASSLMVMVTSGGPFPSEQFF
TRBJ2-7 | - | TRBV7-6 | - | TGTGCCAGCCTTGGCTTCGGGGTACCCTACGAGCAGTACTTC | CASLGFGVPYEQYF
TRBJ2-7 | - | TRBV7-6 | - | TGTGCCAGCAGCTTAACGGACGGAACCTACGAGCAGTACTTC | CASSLTDGTYEQYF
TRBJ2-5 | - | TRBV19 | - | TGTGCCAGTAACGGCGGGAACCTCCAAGAGACCCAGTACTTC | CASNGGNLQETQYF
TRBJ1-5 | - | TRBV19 | - | TGTGCCAGTAGTTGGGGCATCGGGGGAAATCAGCCCCAGCATTTT | CASSWGIGGNQPQHF
TRBJ2-7 | - | TRBV27 | - | TGTGCCAGCAGTTCTGGACCTCAGCAGTACTTC | CASSSGPQQYF